These 30 T cell receptor beta chains were all obtained from the same sample, sequenced in a study of blood T cell repertoires in COVID-19. Assay: immunoSEQ multiplex PCR; the TCRdb copy retains only in-frame clones and omits some. The sample carries 400,000 or so clones, 80% to 95% recorded once. The sequenced sample consisted of PBMCs or T cells enriched from blood (not recorded which). These receptors were obtained from a man younger than 30 who had recovered from COVID-19.

The chain combines TRBV7-9 with TRBJ2-6; a weak D match, TRBD1 (5 bases). V gave up 2 bases and J gave up 0 bases, with 17 bases separating them. This CDR3 region has 19 residues. The germline gives CDR1 SEHNR, CDR2 FQNEAQ (reference sequence). DNA of the CDR3: TGTGCCAGCAGCTTATTCCCGGACAATTCCCTCTCTGGGGCCAACGTCCTGACTTTC. Translation gives CASSLFPDNSLSGANVLTF.

The genes are TRBV7-9 and TRBJ2-2; 10 positions match TRBD1. The CDR3 has 16 amino acids. V lost 7 bases and J lost 5; bases outside the gene matches: 10. Germline V lookup: CDR1 SEHNR, CDR2 FQNEAQ (reference sequence). CDR3 loop: CASTFGTGEGTGELFF. CDR3 coding DNA: TGTGCCAGCACGTTCGGGACAGGGGAAGGAACCGGGGAGCTGTTTTTT. The full variable domain, with the rest looked up from reference TRBV7-9 and TRBJ2-2, is DTGVSQNPRHKITKRGQNVTFRCDPISEHNRLYWYRQTLGQGPEFLTYFQNEAQLEKSRLLSDRFSAERPKGSFSTLEIQRTEQGDSAMYLCASTFGTGEGTGELFFGEGSRLTVL.

J is TRBJ1-5 and V is TRBV7-9; TRBD1 aligns across 11 bases. The CDR3 is made up of 16 amino acids. Trimming removed 1 base from V and 7 bases from J; junction bases left unmatched: 6. CDR1 SEHNR and CDR2 FQNEAQ come from the germline V gene (reference sequence). CDR3 in amino acids: CASSLGTGGGGQPQHF. The CDR3 DNA is TGTGCCAGCAGCTTAGGGACAGGGGGCGGGGGCCAGCCCCAGCATTTT.

The chain carries TRBV2 and TRBJ1-2, with D hard to call. Germline-derived CDR1 and CDR2 are SNHLY and FYNNEI. Deletions cut 5 bases from V and 2 bases from J, with 12 bases between. The CDR3 is 14 amino acids. The CDR3 is CASSTERVNYGYTF. Written as DNA, the CDR3 is TGTGCCAGCAGTACGGAGAGGGTAAACTATGGCTACACCTTC.

This chain uses TRBV6-2 or TRBV6-3 with TRBJ1-3, with D unresolved. The CDR3 is 16 amino acids. Germline V gene sequence: CDR1 MNHEY, CDR2 SVGEGT. The V gene lost 2 bases and the J gene lost 4 bases, with 15 bases spanning the gap. CDR3 in amino acids: CASSYALSRRGNTIYF. The CDR3 bases are TGTGCCAGCAGTTACGCGCTCTCCCGGAGGGGAAACACCATATATTTT.

This chain links TRBV4-2 with TRBJ2-1; 12 nucleotides line up with TRBD2. CDR3 length: 17 residues. V lost 6 bases and J lost 0; bases outside the gene matches: 6. The germline V gene has CDR1 LGHNA and CDR2 YNFKEQ. The CDR3 reads CASRRTSGVSSYNEQFF. The CDR3 DNA reads TGTGCCAGCAGGCGGACTAGCGGGGTTAGCTCCTACAATGAGCAGTTCTTC.

The DNA for the CDR3 is TGCGCCAGCAGCCCGGGTGTAACGGGGGCGAACACCGGGGAGCTGTTTTTT. This codes for CASSPGVTGANTGELFF. The rearrangement uses TRBV5-1 and TRBJ2-2, with D perhaps TRBD2 (6 bases). The germline gives CDR1 SGHRS, CDR2 YFSETQ. This CDR3 has 17 residues. V lost 4 bases and J 0 bases, leaving 16 bases between the germline ends. Looking up the rest from reference TRBV5-1 and TRBJ2-2 gives the full variable domain: KAGVTQTPRYLIKTRGQQVTLSCSPISGHRSVSWYQQTPGQGLQFLFEYFSETQRNKGNFPGRFSGRQFSNSRSEMNVSTLELGDSALYLCASSPGVTGANTGELFFGEGSRLTVL.

The chain employs TRBV3-1 (or the pseudogene TRBV3-2) and TRBJ1-2, with a weak D call TRBD1 (5 bases). Germline values: CDR1 LGHDT, CDR2 YNNKEL (reference sequence). The CDR3 spans 17 residues. V dropped 2 bases and J dropped 6 bases, with 22 bases sitting between them. The CDR3 region is CASSQFQLNDRYDGYTF. DNA for the CDR3: TGTGCCAGCAGCCAATTCCAGTTGAACGACAGATACGATGGCTACACCTTC.

The chain carries TRBV28 and TRBJ1-5, with a weak D call TRBD1 (6 bases). Germline-derived CDR1 and CDR2 are MDHEN and SYDVKM. The CDR3 extends over 15 amino acids. The V end was cut by 6 bases, the J end by 2 bases, with 14 bases between. The DNA for the CDR3 is TGTGCCAGCAGAAGGGGGGGAGGCGGCAATCAGCCCCAGCATTTT. Protein sequence: CASRRGGGGNQPQHF.

The rearrangement uses TRBV5-4 and TRBJ1-4, with D possibly matching TRBD1 (6 bases). Germline V gene data show CDR1 as SGHNT and CDR2 as YYREEE (reference sequence). V lost 0 bases and J 8 bases, leaving 14 bases between the germline ends. The CDR3 is 15 residues long. CDR3 protein: CASSLGGGIREKLFF. The CDR3 nucleotides read TGTGCCAGCAGCTTGGGTGGGGGCATTCGCGAAAAACTGTTTTTT.

This clone was recorded a few times. The chain carries TRBV5-4 and TRBJ2-1, with D perhaps TRBD1 (5 bases). CDR1 is SGHNT and CDR2 is YYREEE in the germline V gene (reference sequence). This CDR3 contains 15 residues. Trimming took 0 bases from V and 5 from J, leaving 12 bases between them. CDR3 coding DNA: TGTGCCAGCAGCTTGGGTATGGGGCAAAACAATGAGCAGTTCTTC. Translated: CASSLGMGQNNEQFF. The full variable domain, completed using reference TRBV5-4 and TRBJ2-1, is ETGVTQSPTHLIKTRGQQVTLRCSSQSGHNTVSWYQQALGQGPQFIFQYYREEENGRGNFPPRFSGLQFPNYSSELNVNALELDDSALYLCASSLGMGQNNEQFFGPGTRLTVL.

The chain is built from TRBV11-3 and TRBJ2-1; D might be TRBD2 (5 bases). Trimming shortened V by 3 bases and J by 0 bases, and 9 bases separated the two germline ends. Germline V gene sequence: CDR1 SGHNT, CDR2 YENEEA. This CDR3 is built from 15 residues. The CDR3: CASSFGGRSYNEQFF. CDR3 bases: TGTGCCAGCAGCTTTGGCGGGCGCTCCTACAATGAGCAGTTCTTC.

The CDR3 nucleotides are TGTGCCAGCGACCCGGGACTGAAACCCTCCTATAATTCACCCCTCCACTTT. Protein sequence: CASDPGLKPSYNSPLHF. The genes are TRBV5-5 and TRBJ1-6; perhaps TRBD1 as D (5 bases). The V gene lost 7 bases and the J gene lost 0 bases, with 17 bases spanning the gap. Germline V lookup: CDR1 SGHKS, CDR2 YYEKEE (reference sequence). The CDR3 extends over 17 amino acids.

J is TRBJ1-5 and V is TRBV10-3, with D possibly being TRBD1 (5 bases). The CDR3 is made up of 16 amino acids. Per germline, CDR1 ENHRY and CDR2 SYGVKD. V lost 0 bases, J lost 3 bases, and 12 bases lay in between. CDR3 sequence (DNA): TGTGCCATCAGTGAGTCCAGGGCCTCCTTCAATCAGCCCCAGCATTTT. It translates to CAISESRASFNQPQHF.

The rearrangement uses TRBV3-1 (or the pseudogene TRBV3-2) and TRBJ1-4; D is ambiguous. Trimming took 1 base from V and 5 from J, leaving 14 bases between them. The CDR3 length is 16 residues. CDR1 is LGHDT and CDR2 is YNNKEL in the germline V gene (reference sequence). In DNA form, the CDR3 reads TGTGCCAGCAGCCAAGCAGGCGTATTAGGAAATGAAAAACTGTTTTTT. Its protein product is CASSQAGVLGNEKLFF.

This rearrangement joins TRBV11-2 to TRBJ2-1; 10 positions match TRBD1. Germline V gives CDR1 SGHAT, CDR2 FQNNGV. This CDR3 spans 15 amino acids. The V and J ends lost 5 bases and 4 bases, in that order; junction bases with no gene match: 5. The DNA of the CDR3 is TGTGCCAGCAGCCGGGGACAGGGGAGTTACAATGAGCAGTTCTTC. Its translation: CASSRGQGSYNEQFF. The full variable domain, with the rest looked up from reference TRBV11-2 and TRBJ2-1, is EAGVAQSPRYKIIEKRQSVAFWCNPISGHATLYWYQQILGQGPKLLIQFQNNGVVDDSQLPKDRFSAERLKGVDSTLKIQPAKLEDSAVYLCASSRGQGSYNEQFFGPGTRLTVL.

This chain joins TRBV30 and TRBJ1-2; maybe TRBD1 (6 bases). The germline V and J ends were trimmed by 1 base and 8 bases, with 14 bases remaining between them. This CDR3 has 13 residues. Germline values: CDR1 GTSNPN, CDR2 SVGIG (reference sequence). This chain's CDR3 is CAWSDTGTRGYTF. CDR3 bases: TGTGCCTGGAGTGATACAGGGACGAGGGGCTACACCTTC.

The chain links TRBV4-1 to TRBJ2-5, with TRBD2 as a possible D gene (6 bases). Germline V lookup: CDR1 MGHRA, CDR2 YSYEKL. This CDR3 is built from 16 residues. V gave up 0 bases and J gave up 5 bases, with 16 bases separating them. The CDR3 reads CASSQEGAGGRETQYF. CDR3 DNA sequence: TGCGCCAGCAGCCAAGAAGGGGCCGGGGGTAGGGAGACCCAGTACTTC.

This clone was observed a few times. This same CDR3 is encoded by further DNA sequences in the sample. The J gene is TRBJ1-5, the V gene TRBV12-3 or TRBV12-4, with 7 bases fitting TRBD1. V lost 6 bases to trimming and J lost 4 bases; unmatched junction nucleotides: 3. CDR3 length: 13 amino acids. The CDR3: CASSLQGNQPQHF. In nucleotides, the CDR3 is TGTGCCAGCAGCCTACAGGGGAATCAGCCCCAGCATTTT.

CDR3 nucleotides: TGTGCCAGCACCCACTTGGGGGGGCCCGGGCAGCCCCAGCATTTT. Its protein is CASTHLGGPGQPQHF. The chain is built from TRBV6-5 and TRBJ1-5, with D perhaps TRBD1 (6 bases). The CDR3 contains 15 residues. The germline V and J ends were trimmed by 7 bases and 7 bases, with 20 bases remaining between them. From germline, CDR1 is MNHEY and CDR2 SVGAGI.

The chain has TRBV2 and TRBJ1-5, with D hard to call. CDR1 and CDR2 from the germline V gene are SNHLY and FYNNEI. The CDR3 contains 13 residues. V lost 11 bases to trimming and J lost 7 bases, with 18 bases between them. The CDR3 reads CAGSMSLGQPQHF. CDR3 in DNA: TGTGCCGGATCGATGTCCCTGGGCCAGCCCCAGCATTTT.

The J gene is TRBJ1-2, the V gene TRBV5-5; tentative D call: TRBD1 (5 bases). The germline gives CDR1 SGHKS, CDR2 YYEKEE (reference sequence). V lost 4 bases to trimming and J lost 5 bases, with 9 bases between them. There are 12 residues in the CDR3. The CDR3 region is CASSLRVYGYTF. CDR3 DNA sequence: TGTGCCAGCAGCCTCAGGGTATATGGCTACACCTTC.

There are a few counts of this clone. V gene TRBV6-6 combines with J gene TRBJ1-1; 9 bases match TRBD1. The CDR3 is made up of 12 amino acids. V dropped 4 bases and J dropped 11; count of bases not matched to a gene: 5. From germline, CDR1 is MNHNY and CDR2 SVGAGI (reference sequence). The CDR3 nucleotides are TGTGCCAGCAGTTCGGGACAGGGCGACGCTTTCTTT. Amino acid sequence: CASSSGQGDAFF.

Turning to this clone: Other DNA sequences in this sample translate to the same CDR3. The J gene is TRBJ1-1, the V gene TRBV6-4; the match to TRBD1 covers 7 bases. Losses at the gene ends were 4 bases for V and 4 bases for J; bases not matched to a gene: 3. Per germline, CDR1 MRHNA and CDR2 SNTAGT. The CDR3 sequence is 13 residues long. CDR3 region: CASSAQGGTEAFF. The CDR3 DNA reads as TGTGCCAGCAGTGCTCAGGGGGGCACTGAAGCTTTCTTT.

V and J are TRBV28 and TRBJ2-4; D is perhaps TRBD1 (5 bases). Germline V lookup: CDR1 MDHEN, CDR2 SYDVKM. The CDR3 contains 16 residues. V lost 3 bases and J 0 bases, leaving 12 bases between the germline ends. CDR3 DNA sequence: TGTGCCAGCAGTTTTTCAGGGTCGCTAGCCAAAAACATTCAGTACTTC. Translated: CASSFSGSLAKNIQYF.

The chain uses TRBV7-9 and TRBJ1-4; TRBD1 might be the D (5 bases). Germline V CDR1 and CDR2: SEHNR, FQNEAQ (reference sequence). Trimming removed 4 bases from V and 7 bases from J, with 19 bases in between. The CDR3 totals 16 residues. CDR3 nucleotides: TGTGCCAGCAGCTCCAACCGGGACTGGGGAGGTGAAAAACTGTTTTTT. Translated: CASSSNRDWGGEKLFF.

The table lists this clone with a count of one. This chain joins TRBV3-1 (or the pseudogene TRBV3-2) and TRBJ2-1, with 8 bases lining up with TRBD2. CDR3 length equals 16 residues. Trimming removed 0 bases from V and 4 bases from J; junction bases left unmatched: 5. CDR1 LGHDT and CDR2 YNNKEL come from the germline V gene (reference sequence). The CDR3 is CASSQDLLAGYNEQFF. The DNA of the CDR3 is TGTGCCAGCAGCCAAGATCTGCTAGCGGGTTACAATGAGCAGTTCTTC.

The chain uses TRBV2 and TRBJ1-5, with D unclear. V was shortened by 11 bases and J by 4 bases, with 3 bases between the two germline ends. Per germline, CDR1 SNHLY and CDR2 FYNNEI. CDR3 length equals 9 residues. CDR3 protein: CALNQPQHF. The CDR3 DNA reads TGTGCCTTAAATCAGCCCCAGCATTTT. The entire variable domain, with the rest obtained from reference TRBV2 and TRBJ1-5, is as follows: EPEVTQTPSHQVTQMGQEVILRCVPISNHLYFYWYRQILGQKVEFLVSFYNNEISEKSEIFDDQFSVERPDGSNFTLKIRSTKLEDSAMYFCALNQPQHFGDGTRLSIL.

The chain couples TRBV7-2 to TRBJ1-2; TRBD1 might be the D (6 bases). There are 13 residues in the CDR3. Germline CDR1 reads SGHTA; CDR2 reads FQGNSA. V was clipped by 1 base and J by 6 bases, with 9 bases between them. The CDR3 loop reads CASSLGAGDGYTF. As DNA, the CDR3 is TGTGCCAGCAGCTTAGGGGCAGGGGATGGCTACACCTTC.

The chain is built from TRBV3-1 (or the pseudogene TRBV3-2) and TRBJ1-2; TRBD1 might be the D (6 bases). Deletions cut 5 bases from V and 3 bases from J, with 13 bases between. The CDR3 loop spans 14 amino acids. The V gene's germline CDR1 is LGHDT and CDR2 YNNKEL (reference sequence). CDR3 bases: TGTGCCAGCAGCGTCAACAGGGATTACTATGGCTACACCTTC. Translating gives CASSVNRDYYGYTF.